This TCR beta chain was sequenced during a study of shared T cell receptors in the human thymus (dated by TCRdb to 2020 to 2023). For the study in its entirety: The study examined how self-reactive, shared T-cell receptor alpha chains are generated in the human thymus.

Points on this clone: The antigen it binds to is not known. No base-level quality is on record; no much larger clone is a single base apart.

Library preparation employed the immunoSEQ multiplex PCR assay. Not all clones reach the TCRdb copy of this immuneACCESS table, which keeps in-frame sequences only. Checked studies attribute under half of the gap to unresolved V genes and leave the rest unexplained. The sample contains 540,000 or so clones, 70% to 80% of them found a single time. Of the sample, roughly 0.013% is held by the ten largest clones. The same sample was also used in a study of human thymus T cells. The second study reports: Donors were immunologically healthy infants undergoing open corrective cardiac surgery for congenital heart defects in Finland. Thymus tissue was obtained as surgical resects removed during corrective cardiac surgery. V and J gene segment usage appeared biased in both thymic and peripheral blood repertoires. Highly overlapping thymic TCR repertoires among unrelated individuals were reported in the related research. TCR alpha and beta repertoires from roughly 8 infant thymus samples and a few related peripheral blood samples were characterized in the study. Donor ages ranged from roughly 6 to 250 days, and the cohort comprised over five male and a couple of female infants. Thymocytes were mechanically released from the tissue and were stored as pellets of about 9-33 million cells at -70 degrees C. A QIAsymphony instrument was used to extract genomic DNA from the frozen cell pellets. Using the immunoSEQ multiplex PCR assay, the TCRB and TCRAD loci were amplified from a standardized quantity of quality-controlled genomic DNA. Amplicons spanned the V(D)J region at a length sufficient to cover the CDR3 and identify V and J genes. The amplicons were sequenced on an Illumina platform via the commercial immunoSEQ service. Primer bias and sequencing errors were corrected as previously described, and TCRAD and TCRB definitions were based on the IMGT database. immunoSEQ Analyzer 3.0 and VDJTools were used for repertoire analysis, which covered basic statistics, V/J segment usage, diversity estimates, rarefaction and pairwise overlap. Chao1, ChaoE, Efron-Thisted, Shannon and inverse Simpson indices were used to estimate diversity, which was also estimated on datasets down-sampled to the smallest sample. Repertoire overlap was assessed by strict matching of CDR3 nucleotide sequence, V gene and J gene, and clustering was done by Jaccard-based multidimensional scaling. On average, thymus samples gave about 810,000 unique TCRB clonotypes, whereas blood samples gave about 84,000.

The material sequenced was thymocytes. The sequence derives from a boy younger than two with a congenital heart defect. Donor details come from another sample of the same person, matched by shared clones.

The CDR3 region: CAWSVPGWAGGDKALRTDTQYF. The DNA sequence follows: TGTGCCTGGAGTGTACCAGGGTGGGCAGGGGGTGATAAGGCACTTCGGACAGATACGCAGTATTTT. The rearranged segments are TRBV30 and TRBJ2-3, with 7 bases aligning to TRBD1. The CDR3, from cysteine to phenylalanine, totals 22 residues. This entry keeps only the CDR3 DNA: 66 bases, framed from base 1. For CDR1 and CDR2, the germline V gene (reference sequence) lists GTSNPN and SVGIG. Ends trimmed: V by 0 bases, J by 3 bases; bases unmatched to a gene: 27.